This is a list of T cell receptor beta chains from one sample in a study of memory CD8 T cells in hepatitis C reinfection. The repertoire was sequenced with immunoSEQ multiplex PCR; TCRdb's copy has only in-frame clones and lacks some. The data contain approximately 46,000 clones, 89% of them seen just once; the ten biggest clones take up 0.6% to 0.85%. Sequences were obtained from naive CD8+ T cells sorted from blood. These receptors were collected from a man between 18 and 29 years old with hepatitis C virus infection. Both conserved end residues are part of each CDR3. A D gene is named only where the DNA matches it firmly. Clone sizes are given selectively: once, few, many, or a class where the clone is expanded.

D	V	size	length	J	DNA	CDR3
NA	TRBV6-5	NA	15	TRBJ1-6	TGTGCCAGCAGTTACTCTCCAGGGCAGAATTCACCCCTCCACTTT	CASSYSPGQNSPLHF
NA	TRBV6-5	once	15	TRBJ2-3	TGTGCCAGCTGTCCGTCGGCATGGGGAGCAGATACGCAGTATTTT	CASCPSAWGADTQYF
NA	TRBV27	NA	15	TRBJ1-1	TGTGCCAGCAGTTTATCGCCTGGTCTGAGCACTGAAGCTTTCTTT	CASSLSPGLSTEAFF
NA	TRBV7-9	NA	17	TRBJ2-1	TGTGCCAGCAGTGACCTAGCTGGAGGGAGGGGGGAGGATGAGCAGTTCTTC	CASSDLAGGRGEDEQFF
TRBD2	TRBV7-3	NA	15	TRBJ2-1	TGTGCCAGCAGCTCCCATAGCGGGGGCTACAATGAGCAGTTCTTC	CASSSHSGGYNEQFF
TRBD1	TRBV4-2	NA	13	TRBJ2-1	TGTGCCAGCAGCCAGACAGGGGTCTTGGAGCAGTTCTTC	CASSQTGVLEQFF
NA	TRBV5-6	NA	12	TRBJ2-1	TGTGCCAGCAGCTTCACAGGGCCTGAGCAGTTCTTC	CASSFTGPEQFF
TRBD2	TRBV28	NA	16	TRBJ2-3	TGTGCCAGCAGCGAAACTAGCGGGGGGGCCAAAGATACGCAGTATTTT	CASSETSGGAKDTQYF
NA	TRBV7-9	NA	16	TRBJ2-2	TGTGCCAGCAGCCCAGACCTACTAGCAGGGACCGGGGAGCTGTTTTTT	CASSPDLLAGTGELFF
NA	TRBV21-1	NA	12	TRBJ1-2	TGTGCCAGCAGCAACGGGACAGGGGGCCACACCTTC	CASSNGTGGHTF
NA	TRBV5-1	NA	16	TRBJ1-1	TGCGCCAGCAGCTTGGGAGGTACAGGATATGCCACTGAAGCTTTCTTT	CASSLGGTGYATEAFF
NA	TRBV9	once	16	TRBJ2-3	TGTGCCAGCAGCGGGCTGAACAGGGTAGCGACAGATACGCAGTATTTT	CASSGLNRVATDTQYF
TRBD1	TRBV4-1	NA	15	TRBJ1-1	TGCGCCAGCAGCCAAGATCGGACAGGGGGCACTGAAGCTTTCTTT	CASSQDRTGGTEAFF
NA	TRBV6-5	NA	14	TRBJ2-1	TGTGCCAGCAGGGTGCAGGGGATCAACAATGAGCAGTTCTTC	CASRVQGINNEQFF